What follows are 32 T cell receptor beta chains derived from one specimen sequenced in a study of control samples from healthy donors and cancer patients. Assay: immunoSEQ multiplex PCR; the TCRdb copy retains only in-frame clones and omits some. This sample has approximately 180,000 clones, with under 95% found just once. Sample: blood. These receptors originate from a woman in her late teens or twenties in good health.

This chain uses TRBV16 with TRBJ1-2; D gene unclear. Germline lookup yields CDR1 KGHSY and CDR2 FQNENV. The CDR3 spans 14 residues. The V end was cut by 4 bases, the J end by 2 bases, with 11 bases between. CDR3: CASSLTTLNYGYTF. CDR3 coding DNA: TGTGCCAGCAGCCTTACGACCCTGAACTATGGCTACACCTTC.

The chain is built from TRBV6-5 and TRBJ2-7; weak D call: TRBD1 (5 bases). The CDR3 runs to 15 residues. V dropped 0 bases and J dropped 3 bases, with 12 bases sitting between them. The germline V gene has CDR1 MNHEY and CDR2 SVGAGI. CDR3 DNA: TGTGCCAGCAGTTACTCCTCAGGGATACACTACGAGCAGTACTTC. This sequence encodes CASSYSSGIHYEQYF.

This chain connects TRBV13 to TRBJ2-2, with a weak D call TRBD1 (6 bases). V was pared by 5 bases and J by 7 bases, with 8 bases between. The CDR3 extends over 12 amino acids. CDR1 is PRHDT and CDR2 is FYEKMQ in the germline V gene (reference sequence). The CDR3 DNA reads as TGTGCCAGCAGCCTCAGGGGCGGGGAGCTGTTTTTT. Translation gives CASSLRGGELFF.

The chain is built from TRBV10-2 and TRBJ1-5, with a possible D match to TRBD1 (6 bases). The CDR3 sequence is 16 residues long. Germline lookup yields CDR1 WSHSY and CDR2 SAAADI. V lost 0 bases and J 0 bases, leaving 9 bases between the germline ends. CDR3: CASSESGGVSNQPQHF. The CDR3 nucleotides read TGCGCCAGCAGTGAGTCAGGGGGGGTTAGCAATCAGCCCCAGCATTTT.

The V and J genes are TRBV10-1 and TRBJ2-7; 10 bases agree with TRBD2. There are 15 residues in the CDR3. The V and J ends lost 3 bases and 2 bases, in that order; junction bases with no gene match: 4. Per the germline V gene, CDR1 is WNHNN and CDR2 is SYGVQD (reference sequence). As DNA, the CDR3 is TGCGCCAGCAGTGAAGGGCTAGCGGGAGCCTACGAGCAGTACTTC. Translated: CASSEGLAGAYEQYF.

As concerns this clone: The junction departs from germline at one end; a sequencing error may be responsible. The CDR3 here is CASSPQGKAGYTF. Here the CDR3 DNA reads TGTGCCAGCTCCCCACAGGGGAAGGCTGGCTACACCTTC. V gene TRBV18 combines with J gene TRBJ1-2, with 7 bases aligning to TRBD1. The CDR3 runs to 13 residues. Per the germline V gene, CDR1 is KGHSH and CDR2 is LQKENI.

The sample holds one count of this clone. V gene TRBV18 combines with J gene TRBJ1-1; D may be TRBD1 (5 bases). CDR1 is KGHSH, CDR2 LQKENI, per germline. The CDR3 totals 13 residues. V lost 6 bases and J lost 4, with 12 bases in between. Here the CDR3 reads CASSRVGTTEAFF. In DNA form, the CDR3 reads TGTGCCAGCTCGCGGGTGGGGACCACTGAAGCTTTCTTT.

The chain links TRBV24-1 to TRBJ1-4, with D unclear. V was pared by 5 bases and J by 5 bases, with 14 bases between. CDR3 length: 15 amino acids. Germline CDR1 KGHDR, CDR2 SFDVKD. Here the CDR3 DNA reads TGTGCCACCAGTGCCGCGATGGGTGGCAATGAAAAACTGTTTTTT. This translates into CATSAAMGGNEKLFF.

The CDR3 protein is CATYRGAGYGYTF. CDR3 nucleotides: TGTGCCACCTATCGGGGGGCAGGCTATGGCTACACCTTC. The chain carries TRBV19 and TRBJ1-2; D perhaps matches TRBD1 (6 bases). The germline V and J ends were trimmed by 10 bases and 4 bases, with 16 bases remaining between them. Germline V gene lookup returns CDR1 LNHDA and CDR2 SQIVND (reference sequence). The CDR3 runs 13 residues.

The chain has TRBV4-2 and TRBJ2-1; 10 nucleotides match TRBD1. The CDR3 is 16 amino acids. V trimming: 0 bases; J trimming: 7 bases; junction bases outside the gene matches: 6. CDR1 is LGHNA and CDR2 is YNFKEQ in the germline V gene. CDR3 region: CASSQEGGQGRNEQFF. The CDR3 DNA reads TGTGCCAGCAGCCAAGAAGGGGGACAGGGGCGGAATGAGCAGTTCTTC.

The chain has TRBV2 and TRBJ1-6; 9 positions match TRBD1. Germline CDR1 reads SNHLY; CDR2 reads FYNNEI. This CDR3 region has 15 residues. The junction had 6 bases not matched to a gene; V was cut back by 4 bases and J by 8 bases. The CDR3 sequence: CASSVTGGIDSPLHF. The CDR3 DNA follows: TGTGCCAGCAGTGTGACAGGGGGAATTGATTCACCCCTCCACTTT.

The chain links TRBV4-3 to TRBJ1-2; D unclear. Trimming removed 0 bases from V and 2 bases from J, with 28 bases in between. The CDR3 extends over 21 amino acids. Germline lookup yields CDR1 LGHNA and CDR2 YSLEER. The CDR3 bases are TGCGCCAGCAGCCAAGAAGCTAGCCCTTGGCGGACCGGGCAAGGGAACTATGGCTACACCTTC. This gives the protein CASSQEASPWRTGQGNYGYTF.

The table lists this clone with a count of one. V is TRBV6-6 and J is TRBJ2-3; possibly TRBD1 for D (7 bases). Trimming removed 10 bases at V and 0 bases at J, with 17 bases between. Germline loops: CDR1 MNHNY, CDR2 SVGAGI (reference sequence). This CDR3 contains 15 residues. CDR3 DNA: TGTGCCACCGACTTCCAGGGGGGTAGCACAGATACGCAGTATTTT. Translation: CATDFQGGSTDTQYF.

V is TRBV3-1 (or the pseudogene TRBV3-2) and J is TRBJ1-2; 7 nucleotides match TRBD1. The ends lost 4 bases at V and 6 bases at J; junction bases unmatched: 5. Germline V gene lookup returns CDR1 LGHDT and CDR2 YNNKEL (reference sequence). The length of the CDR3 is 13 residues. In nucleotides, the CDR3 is TGTGCCAGCAGCCGAGGGGGCGAGGATGGCTACACCTTC. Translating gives CASSRGGEDGYTF.

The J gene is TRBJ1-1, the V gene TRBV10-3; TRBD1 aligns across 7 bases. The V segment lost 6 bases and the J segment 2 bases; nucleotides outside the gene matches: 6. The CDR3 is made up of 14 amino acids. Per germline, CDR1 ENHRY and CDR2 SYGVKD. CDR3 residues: CAIREAGGNTEAFF. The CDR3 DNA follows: TGTGCCATCAGGGAGGCAGGGGGAAACACTGAAGCTTTCTTT.

The CDR3 is CASTPAGVPRSYEQYF. The CDR3 region has the DNA TGTGCCAGCACGCCCGCTGGGGTACCGCGATCCTACGAGCAGTACTTC. The V call is TRBV28, the J call TRBJ2-7; no reliable D call. V was pared by 7 bases and J by 1 base, with 20 bases between. This CDR3 comprises 16 residues. Germline values: CDR1 MDHEN, CDR2 SYDVKM.

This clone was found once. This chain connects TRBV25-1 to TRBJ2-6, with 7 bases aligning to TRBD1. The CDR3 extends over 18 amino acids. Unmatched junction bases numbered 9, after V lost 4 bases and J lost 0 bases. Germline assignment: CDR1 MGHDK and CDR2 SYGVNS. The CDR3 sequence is CASSGRLGQPSGANVLTF. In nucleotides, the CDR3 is TGTGCCAGCAGTGGACGCCTGGGACAGCCCTCTGGGGCCAACGTCCTGACTTTC.

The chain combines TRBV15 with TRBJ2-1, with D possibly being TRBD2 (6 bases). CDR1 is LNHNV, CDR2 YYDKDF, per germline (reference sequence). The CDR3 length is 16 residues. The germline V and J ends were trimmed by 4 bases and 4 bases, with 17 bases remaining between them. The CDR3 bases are TGTGCCACCAGCACACCTCGCAGAGCGGGTTACAATGAGCAGTTCTTC. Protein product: CATSTPRRAGYNEQFF.

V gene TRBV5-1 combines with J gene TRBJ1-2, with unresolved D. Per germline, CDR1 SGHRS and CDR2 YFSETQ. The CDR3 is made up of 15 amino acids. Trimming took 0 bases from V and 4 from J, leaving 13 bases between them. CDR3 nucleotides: TGCGCCAGCAGCTTGGAAAGTAGAGCCCTCTATGGCTACACCTTC. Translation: CASSLESRALYGYTF.

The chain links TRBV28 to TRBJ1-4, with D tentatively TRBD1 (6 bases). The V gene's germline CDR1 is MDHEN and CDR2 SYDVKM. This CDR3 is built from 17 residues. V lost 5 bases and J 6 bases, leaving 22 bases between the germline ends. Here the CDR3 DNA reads TGTGCCAGCAGTCCATGGGGGCAGGGCGGGCTTGATGAAAAACTGTTTTTT. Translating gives CASSPWGQGGLDEKLFF.

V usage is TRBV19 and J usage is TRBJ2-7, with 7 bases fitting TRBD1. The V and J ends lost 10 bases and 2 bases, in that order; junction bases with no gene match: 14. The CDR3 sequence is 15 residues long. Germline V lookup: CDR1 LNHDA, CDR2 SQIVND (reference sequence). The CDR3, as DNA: TGTGCCAATAGCACGAGGGGACAGCCCGCCTACGAGCAGTACTTC. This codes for CANSTRGQPAYEQYF.

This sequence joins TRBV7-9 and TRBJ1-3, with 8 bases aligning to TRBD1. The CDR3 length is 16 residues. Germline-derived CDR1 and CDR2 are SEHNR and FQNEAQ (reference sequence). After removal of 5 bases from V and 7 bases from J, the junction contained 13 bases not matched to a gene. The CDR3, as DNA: TGTGCCAGCAGCCCCCCAGGGGGCGTTATCAAGAACACCATATATTTT. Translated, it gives CASSPPGGVIKNTIYF.

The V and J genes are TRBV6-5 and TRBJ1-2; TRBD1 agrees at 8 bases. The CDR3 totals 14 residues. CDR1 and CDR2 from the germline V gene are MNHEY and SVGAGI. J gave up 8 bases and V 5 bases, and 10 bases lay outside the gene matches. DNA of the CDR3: TGTGCCAGCAGTCTGTGGGGGACAGGTGGCGGCTACACCTTC. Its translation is CASSLWGTGGGYTF.

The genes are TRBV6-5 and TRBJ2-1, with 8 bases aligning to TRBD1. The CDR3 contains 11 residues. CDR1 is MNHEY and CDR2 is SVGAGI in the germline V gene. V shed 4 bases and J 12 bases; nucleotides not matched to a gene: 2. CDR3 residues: CASSFGQGQFF. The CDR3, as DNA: TGTGCCAGCAGTTTTGGACAGGGGCAGTTCTTC.

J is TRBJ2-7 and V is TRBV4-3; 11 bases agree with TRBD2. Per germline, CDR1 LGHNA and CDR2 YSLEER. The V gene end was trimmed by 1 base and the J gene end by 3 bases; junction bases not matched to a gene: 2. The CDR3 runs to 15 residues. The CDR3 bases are TGCGCCAGCAGCCAAGGGACTAGCGGGTACTACGAGCAGTACTTC. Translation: CASSQGTSGYYEQYF.

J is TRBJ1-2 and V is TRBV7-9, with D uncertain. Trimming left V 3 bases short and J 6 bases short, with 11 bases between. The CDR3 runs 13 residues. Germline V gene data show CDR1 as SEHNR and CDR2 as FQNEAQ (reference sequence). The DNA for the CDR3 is TGTGCCAGCAGCTTGGGGTCCGGGGATGGCTACACCTTC. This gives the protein CASSLGSGDGYTF.

CDR3 amino acids: CASSSWQGGQPQHF. For the CDR3, the DNA is TGCGCCAGCAGCTCCTGGCAGGGGGGTCAGCCCCAGCATTTT. This chain connects TRBV4-1 to TRBJ1-5; 7 bases align to TRBD1. V lost 5 bases, J lost 6 bases, and 7 bases stayed unmatched. The CDR3 length is 14 residues. Germline CDR1 MGHRA, CDR2 YSYEKL.

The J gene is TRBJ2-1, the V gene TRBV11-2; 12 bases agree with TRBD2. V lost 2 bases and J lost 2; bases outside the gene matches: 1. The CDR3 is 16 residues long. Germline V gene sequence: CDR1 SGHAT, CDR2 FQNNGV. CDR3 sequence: CASSLLAGGPYNEQFF. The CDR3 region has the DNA TGTGCCAGCAGCTTACTAGCGGGAGGGCCCTACAATGAGCAGTTCTTC.

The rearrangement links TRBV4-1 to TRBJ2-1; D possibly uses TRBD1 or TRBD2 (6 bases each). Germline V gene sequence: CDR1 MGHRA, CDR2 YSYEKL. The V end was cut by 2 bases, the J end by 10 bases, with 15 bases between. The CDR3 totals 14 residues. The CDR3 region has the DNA TGCGCCAGCAGCCAAACGGGGGCCAAACAGGAGCAGTTCTTC. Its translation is CASSQTGAKQEQFF.

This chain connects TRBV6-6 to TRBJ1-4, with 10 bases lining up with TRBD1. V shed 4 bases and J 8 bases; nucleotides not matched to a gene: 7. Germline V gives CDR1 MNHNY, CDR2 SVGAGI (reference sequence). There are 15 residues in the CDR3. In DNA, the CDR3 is TGTGCCAGCAGTTCCCCGGGACAGGGGCGCGAAAAACTGTTTTTT. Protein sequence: CASSSPGQGREKLFF.

In DNA, the CDR3 is TGTGCCAGCAGCAAAATGGGTCAGAATTACGAGCAGTACTTC. Residues: CASSKMGQNYEQYF. V and J are TRBV4-2 and TRBJ2-7; D not certain. CDR1 LGHNA and CDR2 YNFKEQ come from the germline V gene. The V end lost 5 bases, the J end lost 4 bases, and 15 bases lay between the germline ends. The CDR3 covers 14 residues.

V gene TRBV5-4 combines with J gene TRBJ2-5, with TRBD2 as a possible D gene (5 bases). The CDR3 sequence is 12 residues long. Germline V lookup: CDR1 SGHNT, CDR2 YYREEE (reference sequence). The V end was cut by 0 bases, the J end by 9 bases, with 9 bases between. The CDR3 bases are TGTGCCAGCAGCTTGGCGGGCGGGCCCCAGTACTTC. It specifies CASSLAGGPQYF.